This section outlines one T cell receptor beta chain sequence together with its context. The source of the sample is a study of blood T cell repertoires in COVID-19. Method: immunoSEQ multiplex PCR; TCRdb's copy keeps in-frame clones and lacks some. The sample records 60,000 to 95,000 clones, about nine tenths being singletons. V lost 3 bases and J 5 bases, leaving 10 bases between the germline ends. From germline, CDR1 is LNHNV and CDR2 YYDKDF (reference sequence). The CDR3 length is 14 residues. The sequencing sample was made of peripheral blood. J is TRBJ2-2 and V is TRBV15; the D gene is possibly TRBD2 (6 bases). The receptor comes from a woman aged 80 or older with active or convalescent COVID-19. CDR3 sequence (DNA): TGTGCCACCAGCAGGTCCGGGGGAACCGGGGAGCTGTTTTTT. Translating gives CATSRSGGTGELFF.